This T cell receptor beta chain comes out of a study of memory CD4+ T cells and cytomegalovirus serostatus. Trimming took off 5 bases at V and 4 bases at J, with 12 bases between the two ends. CDR3 length: 13 amino acids. Germline loops: CDR1 KGHSH, CDR2 LQKENI. The repertoire was sequenced with immunoSEQ multiplex PCR; TCRdb's copy has only in-frame clones and lacks some. Of over 45,000 clones in the sample, 82% were seen once. Single viable CD3+CD4+CD8-CD45RO+ cells were sorted as the memory CD4+ T cells. What was sequenced was memory CD4+ T cells from blood. The rearrangement links TRBV18 to TRBJ2-7; D perhaps matches TRBD1 (6 bases). The sequence derives from an adult in good health and CMV-seronegative. The CDR3 here is CASSRDNGYEQYF. The CDR3 bases are TGTGCCAGCTCAAGGGACAACGGGTACGAGCAGTACTTC.